This TCR beta chain was obtained from a study of Ad26.COV2.S vaccination and SARS-CoV-2 variants (dated by TCRdb to the early 2020s). Broadly, across the study: Vaccine-arm donors came from COV1001, a multicentre, randomized, double-blind, placebo-controlled phase I-IIa trial of Ad26.COV2.S in healthy adults. Trial participants were randomized into five groups of five: low-dose or high-dose Ad26.COV2.S given once or twice, or placebo on both occasions. Investigators did not know the trial group allocation while performing experiments and assessing outcomes. A total of approximately 30 samples were included in the TCR-sequenced set, comprising around 19 Ad26.COV2.S vaccine recipients, 5 placebo recipients and 8 SARS-CoV-2 convalescent individuals. Ad26.COV2.S was administered intramuscularly at 5 x 10^10 or 1 x 10^11 viral particles, either as a single shot or as two shots given 56 days apart. The specificity and breadth of SARS-CoV-2-reactive T cell receptors after Ad26.COV2.S vaccination were assessed by TCRbeta repertoire sequencing.

What the study reported, not specific to this receptor: After vaccination, spike-specific CD8+ and CD4+ T cell responses were reported to show substantial breadth. Ad26.COV2.S recipients had higher spike-specific TCR breadth than placebo recipients (P = 0.0014). Non-spike TCR breadth was comparable between vaccine and placebo recipients, consistent with the vaccine containing only spike. Comparing responses between vaccine doses or regimens was not something the study was powered to do. It was noted by the authors that total T cell responses may have been underestimated by the TCR breadth and depth analyses.

In the case of this clone: Which antigen it targets is not known. The sample holds no much larger clone one base away, and base qualities are not on file. Other DNA sequences in this sample translate to the same CDR3.

This sample's treatment or condition label indicates: approximately 18 received Ad26.COV2.S at low or high dose, single or two shots; about 5 received placebo; per-sample allocation not given. Repertoires of vaccine and placebo recipients were sequenced from samples collected on day 63 after the first injection. Cohort 1b enrolled roughly 25 adults aged 18-55 years at a single site in Boston, USA, between 29 July and 7 August 2020. Ad26.COV2.S was a replication-incompetent adenovirus type 26 vector that expressed a prefusion-stabilized SARS-CoV-2 spike protein derived from the original Wuhan strain. TCRbeta CDR3 regions were sequenced with the immunoSEQ Assay. After extraction, genomic DNA underwent amplification by bias-controlled multiplex PCR, followed by high-throughput sequencing. The authors' pipeline ran thus. To quantify the absolute abundance of each unique TCRbeta CDR3 region, sequences were collapsed and filtered. Usable DNA was measured by amplifying reference genes present in all nucleated cells, and TCRbeta template counts were normalized to that usable DNA to estimate T cell fraction. Repertoire TCRs were annotated as SARS-CoV-2-specific when V gene, CDR3 amino acid sequence and J gene were exactly matched to a known reactive TCR set. MIRA supplied the reference SARS-CoV-2 TCR set, which was filtered for enrichment in COVID-19-positive ImmuneCODE repertoires so that public or cross-reactive TCRs were removed. Using the MIRA antigens, annotated TCRs were further analysed by specific ORF or by position within an ORF. Breadth was defined as the number of annotated unique rearrangements divided by the total number of unique productive rearrangements, and depth was defined as the summed frequency of the annotated unique rearrangements. Group comparisons of TCR breadth used two-sided Wilcoxon rank-sum tests. TCRdb mirrors the immuneACCESS table, restricted to in-frame sequences. Some clones are absent from its copies; in checked studies, under half trace to an unresolved V gene, and the reason for the others is unknown. D and trimming come from the DNA, and the V and J calls and clone size come from that table. The sample table shows under 600,000 clones, and 70% to 90% are seen once. About 1.5% of the sample lies in the top ten.

The input for sequencing was peripheral blood, taken in a trial of Ad26.COV2.S vaccine versus placebo. This receptor was identified in a person between 18 and 60 years old who received the Ad26.COV2.S COVID-19 vaccine or a placebo.

The encoded CDR3 is CASSPTGNTEAFF. The DNA sequence is as follows: TGTGCCAGCAGCCCTACAGGTAACACTGAAGCTTTCTTT. The V and J genes are TRBV7-9 and TRBJ1-1; the D segment could be TRBD1, given 5 matching bases. Including the terminal cysteine and phenylalanine, the CDR3 comprises 13 residues. Only CDR3 DNA is held: 39 bases, read in frame from base 1. The trim is 5 bases for V and 2 bases for J, with a gap of 9 bases between the germline ends. CDR1 and CDR2, per the germline V gene (reference sequence), are SEHNR and FQNEAQ.